What follows are 16 T cell receptor beta chains derived from one specimen sequenced in a study of blood T cell repertoires in COVID-19. Data came from immunoSEQ multiplex PCR; TCRdb stores just in-frame clones and leaves some out. Among about 33,000 clones listed, around 85% were seen once. Sample: peripheral blood. These receptors were collected from a human donor in a cohort sampled during active COVID-19.

The J gene is TRBJ1-1, the V gene TRBV5-6, with D perhaps TRBD1 (5 bases). CDR1 SGHDT and CDR2 YYEEEE come from the germline V gene. V was cut by 3 bases and J by 2 bases, with 14 bases left in between. The CDR3 covers 15 residues. The CDR3 DNA sequence: TGTGCCAGCAGCTGGGGCAGGGTGTCCAACACTGAAGCTTTCTTT. Protein: CASSWGRVSNTEAFF.

The chain has TRBV4-2 and TRBJ2-1, with TRBD2 matching 14 bases. The CDR3 is made up of 19 amino acids. Germline CDR1 reads LGHNA; CDR2 reads YNFKEQ. Trimming at V came to 1 base and at J to 0 bases, leaving 5 bases not matched to a gene. CDR3 in amino acids: CASSQGTSGGSSSYNEQFF. The DNA of the CDR3 is TGTGCCAGCAGCCAAGGGACTAGCGGGGGGTCAAGCTCCTACAATGAGCAGTTCTTC.

This chain uses TRBV2 with TRBJ2-1; TRBD2 might be the D (6 bases). Trimming cost V 5 bases and J 6 bases, with 11 bases left between them. The CDR3 is 13 amino acids. CDR1 and CDR2 (germline): SNHLY, FYNNEI. This CDR3 reads CASSPGLFNEQFF. The CDR3 nucleotides read TGTGCCAGCAGTCCGGGACTTTTCAATGAGCAGTTCTTC.

V is TRBV2 and J is TRBJ2-2; 8 bases are a match to TRBD2. There are 15 residues in the CDR3. With 7 bases clipped from V and 6 bases from J, the junction kept 10 bases outside the gene matches. The germline V gene has CDR1 SNHLY and CDR2 FYNNEI. CDR3 DNA sequence: TGTGCCAGCATCCGAGCCCGGGGGGGACCCGGGGAGCTGTTTTTT. This codes for CASIRARGGPGELFF.

The rearrangement links TRBV5-5 to TRBJ2-1, with 8 positions matching TRBD2. The CDR3 sequence is 15 residues long. Looked up from germline, CDR1 is SGHKS and CDR2 is YYEKEE (reference sequence). The V segment lost 1 base and the J segment 4 bases; nucleotides outside the gene matches: 4. The CDR3 DNA follows: TGTGCCAGCAGCTTGTCCCGGGGGGGATACAATGAGCAGTTCTTC. Encoded protein: CASSLSRGGYNEQFF.

Only one count was recorded for this clone. The chain joins TRBV3-1 (or the pseudogene TRBV3-2) to TRBJ2-1, with 9 bases that match TRBD2. V dropped 0 bases and J dropped 6; count of bases not matched to a gene: 15. Germline CDR1 is LGHDT and CDR2 is YNNKEL (reference sequence). The CDR3 has 19 residues. CDR3 coding DNA: TGTGCCAGCAGCCAAGATACGGCTAGCGGGGCCCTCTTTGGCAATGAGCAGTTCTTC. Translated, it gives CASSQDTASGALFGNEQFF.

This clone was seen more than once but under ten times. The CDR3: CASSRSGQGDYEQYF. The CDR3 nucleotides read TGCGCCAGCAGCCGTTCGGGACAGGGGGACTACGAGCAGTACTTC. This chain uses TRBV4-1 with TRBJ2-7, with 11 bases identical to TRBD1. This CDR3 is 15 amino acids long. J lost 3 bases, V lost 4 bases, and 5 bases had no gene match. Looked up from germline, CDR1 is MGHRA and CDR2 is YSYEKL.

The gene calls are TRBV18 and TRBJ1-6, with D unresolved. Germline CDR1 is KGHSH and CDR2 is LQKENI. The CDR3 has 14 amino acids. Between the trimmed V and J ends, which lost 5 bases and 8 bases, there was a span of 13 bases. The CDR3 region has the DNA TGTGCCAGCTCAATCGACGGGGTTTATTCACCCCTCCACTTT. The encoded protein is CASSIDGVYSPLHF.

The chain employs TRBV5-8 and TRBJ2-2; D is unclear. This CDR3 region has 12 residues. Per germline, CDR1 SGHTS and CDR2 YDEGEE. Trimming cost V 0 bases and J 7 bases, with 4 bases left between them. CDR3 amino acids: CASSLAGGELFF. The CDR3 DNA sequence: TGTGCCAGCAGCTTGGCGGGCGGGGAGCTGTTTTTT.

The chain recombines TRBV28 with TRBJ2-7, with TRBD1 identical over 7 bases. V lost 8 bases to trimming and J lost 3 bases; unmatched junction nucleotides: 4. Germline assignment: CDR1 MDHEN and CDR2 SYDVKM. The length of the CDR3 is 12 residues. The CDR3 DNA reads TGTGCCAGCTTGGGACAGAACTACGAGCAGTACTTC. Protein sequence: CASLGQNYEQYF. The complete variable domain, with remaining parts taken from reference TRBV28 and TRBJ2-7, reads DVKVTQSSRYLVKRTGEKVFLECVQDMDHENMFWYRQDPGLGLRLIYFSYDVKMKEKGDIPEGYSVSREKKERFSLILESASTNQTSMYLCASLGQNYEQYFGPGTRLTVT.

This chain uses TRBV9 with TRBJ2-7, with TRBD2 identical over 8 bases. V shed 4 bases and J 5 bases; nucleotides not matched to a gene: 8. The CDR3 has 14 residues. CDR1 SGDLS and CDR2 YYNGEE come from the germline V gene. This chain's CDR3 is CASSPYGGADEQYF. CDR3 sequence (DNA): TGTGCCAGCAGCCCTTACGGGGGGGCCGACGAGCAGTACTTC.

The chain employs TRBV10-2 and TRBJ2-7, with D maybe TRBD2 (5 bases). With 6 bases removed from V and 3 bases from J, the gap between germline ends came to 15 bases. This CDR3 has 14 amino acids. Germline V gene lookup returns CDR1 WSHSY and CDR2 SAAADI. CDR3 nucleotides: TGCGCCAGCAGAAATAGCGTGACCCACTACGAGCAGTACTTC. Translation: CASRNSVTHYEQYF.

The rearrangement uses TRBV11-2 and TRBJ2-7; 12 nucleotides match TRBD2. J lost 4 bases, V lost 1 base, and 2 bases had no gene match. This CDR3 spans 15 amino acids. CDR1 is SGHAT and CDR2 is FQNNGV in the germline V gene. DNA for the CDR3: TGTGCCAGCAGCTTAGGACTAGCGGGAGTGTACGAGCAGTACTTC. Translation gives CASSLGLAGVYEQYF.

The chain recombines TRBV19 with TRBJ1-2; 9 bases agree with TRBD1. CDR1 is LNHDA and CDR2 is SQIVND in the germline V gene (reference sequence). The CDR3 is 15 residues long. V lost 10 bases to trimming and J lost 5 bases; unmatched junction nucleotides: 14. Written as DNA, the CDR3 is TGTGCCACCGTAATCTACAGGGGGCTCCAGTATGGCTACACCTTC. This encodes CATVIYRGLQYGYTF. Drawing the rest from reference TRBV19 and TRBJ1-2, the complete variable domain is DGGITQSPKYLFRKEGQNVTLSCEQNLNHDAMYWYRQDPGQGLRLIYYSQIVNDFQKGDIAEGYSVSREKKESFPLTVTSAQKNPTAFYLCATVIYRGLQYGYTFGSGTRLTVV.

This clone was recorded once. The CDR3 reads CASSFGLPSGLYNSPLHF. The CDR3 bases are TGTGCCAGCAGTTTTGGACTCCCGTCCGGATTATATAATTCACCCCTCCACTTT. V is TRBV28 and J is TRBJ1-6; D is uncertain. The ends were cut back, 3 bases at V and 4 bases at J, with 19 bases in the middle. CDR3 length: 18 residues. The V gene's germline CDR1 is MDHEN and CDR2 SYDVKM.

The chain joins TRBV2 to TRBJ1-1; TRBD1 matches 7 bases. CDR3 size: 15 residues. From germline, CDR1 is SNHLY and CDR2 FYNNEI. Trimming removed 10 bases from V and 6 bases from J; junction bases left unmatched: 17. CDR3 in DNA: TGTGCCAACTACTTTCCAAAGGAGAGGGGGCCTGAAGCTTTCTTT. Amino acids: CANYFPKERGPEAFF.